These T cell receptor beta chains were read from a single sample in a study of cytomegalovirus exposure and HLA in healthy donors. Clones were read by immunoSEQ multiplex PCR, and TCRdb kept only the in-frame ones, dropping some. The sample includes about 90,000 clones, 60% to 85% seen only once; the top ten take over 2%. Sequences were obtained from PBMCs. These receptor sequences come from a boy between 10 and 17 years old in good health and CMV-seronegative. Both conserved end residues are part of each CDR3. Each record gives: J gene, V gene, D gene, CDR3 protein. D genes are given only for firm matches.

j_call: TRBJ1-6
v_call: TRBV15
d_call: -
cdr3_aa: CATSPRSIPPNSPLHF

j_call: TRBJ1-1
v_call: TRBV7-6
d_call: TRBD1
cdr3_aa: CASSWDRGTEAFF

j_call: TRBJ1-1
v_call: TRBV10-3
d_call: -
cdr3_aa: CAISESGGHTEAFF

j_call: TRBJ2-5
v_call: TRBV9
d_call: -
cdr3_aa: CASSVGQNQETQYF

j_call: TRBJ2-7
v_call: TRBV27
d_call: TRBD2
cdr3_aa: CASSERELHEQYF

j_call: TRBJ2-1
v_call: TRBV19
d_call: -
cdr3_aa: CASSIASRDEQFF

j_call: TRBJ2-1
v_call: TRBV6-5
d_call: TRBD1
cdr3_aa: CASSVDRGQYNEQFF

j_call: TRBJ1-3
v_call: TRBV4-1
d_call: -
cdr3_aa: CASSQGEGSSGNTIYF

j_call: TRBJ2-3
v_call: TRBV29-1
d_call: -
cdr3_aa: CSVYEQAHSTDTQYF

j_call: TRBJ2-4
v_call: TRBV27
d_call: TRBD1
cdr3_aa: CASSEDRKNIQYF

j_call: TRBJ1-4
v_call: TRBV7-9
d_call: -
cdr3_aa: CASSLLGQNEKLFF

j_call: TRBJ2-7
v_call: TRBV29-1
d_call: TRBD2
cdr3_aa: CSVAKFREGSYEQYF

j_call: TRBJ2-2
v_call: TRBV7-6
d_call: TRBD1
cdr3_aa: CASSFGSGTGKITGELFF

j_call: TRBJ1-1
v_call: TRBV6-1
d_call: -
cdr3_aa: CASSVRDTLNTEAFF

j_call: TRBJ1-1
v_call: TRBV5-4
d_call: TRBD1
cdr3_aa: CASSQPGQLSFTEAFF

j_call: TRBJ2-3
v_call: TRBV5-8
d_call: TRBD2
cdr3_aa: CASSSGLAGGTDTQYF

j_call: TRBJ1-1
v_call: TRBV28
d_call: -
cdr3_aa: CASSYTVNTEAFF

j_call: TRBJ1-2
v_call: TRBV30
d_call: TRBD1
cdr3_aa: CAWADRDYGYTF

j_call: TRBJ2-7
v_call: TRBV15
d_call: -
cdr3_aa: CATSRDRISSYEQYF

j_call: TRBJ2-2
v_call: TRBV5-4
d_call: TRBD2
cdr3_aa: CASSRGLVGAGELFF

j_call: TRBJ2-5
v_call: TRBV2
d_call: TRBD1
cdr3_aa: CASSERSGGRETQYF

j_call: TRBJ2-7
v_call: TRBV4-2
d_call: TRBD1
cdr3_aa: CASSQEPGTGPYEQYF

j_call: TRBJ2-3
v_call: TRBV11-2
d_call: TRBD1
cdr3_aa: CASSSFGQAFTDTQYF

j_call: TRBJ1-1
v_call: TRBV6-5
d_call: -
cdr3_aa: CASSGHFQAEAFF

j_call: TRBJ2-7
v_call: TRBV27
d_call: TRBD1
cdr3_aa: CASRLTGVGSYEQYF

j_call: TRBJ2-2
v_call: TRBV5-8
d_call: -
cdr3_aa: CASLTGELFF

j_call: TRBJ1-3
v_call: TRBV30
d_call: TRBD1
cdr3_aa: CAWGRRGLGNTIYF

j_call: TRBJ2-7
v_call: TRBV6-1
d_call: -
cdr3_aa: CASSEGRSYEQYF

j_call: TRBJ2-1
v_call: TRBV25-1
d_call: TRBD2
cdr3_aa: CASSATGLAGVNEQFF

j_call: TRBJ1-4
v_call: TRBV7-6
d_call: TRBD1
cdr3_aa: CASSLGTANEKLFF

j_call: TRBJ1-4
v_call: TRBV7-6
d_call: -
cdr3_aa: CASSPGLDEKLFF

j_call: TRBJ1-1
v_call: TRBV28
d_call: -
cdr3_aa: CASKGANTEAFF

j_call: TRBJ1-5
v_call: TRBV9
d_call: -
cdr3_aa: CASNPTGQGQPQHF

j_call: TRBJ1-1
v_call: TRBV4-3
d_call: -
cdr3_aa: CASSQDSGRGTEAFF

j_call: TRBJ2-7
v_call: TRBV4-3
d_call: TRBD1
cdr3_aa: CASSQDGTGAYEQYF

j_call: TRBJ1-5
v_call: TRBV29-1
d_call: -
cdr3_aa: CSVGHHSNQPQHF

j_call: TRBJ2-7
v_call: TRBV27
d_call: -
cdr3_aa: CASSADLSSYEQYF